Shown below are 17 T cell receptor beta chains from a single sample sequenced in a study of T-cell memory formation after mild COVID-19 (dated by TCRdb to the early 2020s). Library prep was done by 5' RACE. TCRdb shows the sequencer as Illumina NovaSeq 6000. The raw public reads went through TCRdb reprocessing: fastp at Q25, MiXCR clone calling, in-frame beta chains kept. Each CDR3 protein appears once, grouped with its most common genes and DNA. This sample holds approximately 570,000 distinct CDR3 sequences; 15% to 20% were observed only once. About 12% of the sample comes from the top ten. The sequenced sample was PBMCs or a T cell subset sorted from them (not recorded which). The receptors were gathered from an adult woman who had mild COVID-19 (a few samples of this study predate the infection). The sample titles of this study are shuffled in the database, so cell type and time point are left out; the donor was told from shared clones.

This clonotype has at least ten counts. V is TRBV5-1 and J is TRBJ2-7, with D perhaps matching TRBD2 (6 bases). The CDR3 consists of 15 residues. Germline V CDR1 and CDR2: SGHRS, YFSETQ. V was shortened by 4 bases and J by 2 bases, with 16 bases between the two germline ends. The CDR3, as DNA: TGCGCCAGCAGCCCCACCGGGACTCCGCCCTACGAGCAGTACTTC. Translated, it gives CASSPTGTPPYEQYF.

This clonotype was counted between two and nine times. V usage is TRBV10-2 and J usage is TRBJ2-7; unclear D gene. There are 13 residues in the CDR3. Looked up from germline, CDR1 is WSHSY and CDR2 is SAAADI. Trimming removed 0 bases from V and 5 bases from J, with 8 bases in between. CDR3 sequence (DNA): TGCGCCAGCAGTGAGTCGTTTGAGAACGAGCAGTACTTC. Translation gives CASSESFENEQYF.

The rearrangement joins TRBV6-6 to TRBJ1-3; D ambiguous. V lost 0 bases, J lost 0 bases, and 15 bases lay in between. From germline, CDR1 is MNHNY and CDR2 SVGAGI (reference sequence). The CDR3 covers 18 residues. CDR3 sequence reads: CASSYSSQTLNSGNTIYF. In DNA, the CDR3 is TGTGCCAGCAGTTACTCATCCCAGACACTAAACTCTGGAAACACCATATATTTT.

There are many counts of this clonotype. The V and J genes are TRBV4-1 and TRBJ1-5, with TRBD1 matching over 9 bases. The CDR3 sequence is 16 residues long. Losses at the gene ends were 0 bases for V and 0 bases for J; bases not matched to a gene: 0. Germline CDR1 and CDR2: MGHRA and YSYEKL. In nucleotides, the CDR3 is TGCGCCAGCAGCCAAGAGGGACAGGGTAGCAATCAGCCCCAGCATTTT. Translating gives CASSQEGQGSNQPQHF.

The rearrangement links TRBV6-1 to TRBJ2-3; D might be TRBD1 (5 bases). CDR3 length: 13 residues. CDR1 and CDR2 (germline): MNHNS, SASEGT. V was shortened by 5 bases and J by 4 bases, with 10 bases between the two germline ends. The CDR3 here is CASSSRAADTQYF. The CDR3 region has the DNA TGTGCCAGCAGTTCCAGGGCAGCAGATACGCAGTATTTT.

This clonotype was picked up a small number of times. The gene calls are TRBV5-1 and TRBJ1-1; D ambiguous. In germline, CDR1 is SGHRS, CDR2 YFSETQ. The CDR3 extends over 16 amino acids. The V end lost 4 bases, the J end lost 3 bases, and 19 bases lay between the germline ends. The chain's CDR3 is CASSANPGVRDTEAFF. The CDR3 nucleotides are TGCGCCAGCAGCGCGAATCCGGGAGTCCGGGACACTGAAGCTTTCTTT.

This chain uses TRBV29-1 with TRBJ2-3; D gene ambiguous. Germline-derived CDR1 and CDR2 are SQVTM and ANQGSEA. V shed 6 bases and J shed 2 bases, with 6 bases lying between them. The CDR3 loop spans 11 amino acids. The CDR3 reads CSVGDTDTQYF. The CDR3 region has the DNA TGCAGCGTCGGCGACACAGATACGCAGTATTTT.

In its sample, this clonotype was seen a few times. The chain uses TRBV7-6 and TRBJ2-1; D perhaps matches TRBD1 (6 bases). The CDR3 extends over 15 amino acids. Germline CDR1 reads SGHVS; CDR2 reads FNYEAQ. V was clipped by 0 bases and J by 5 bases, with 11 bases between them. The CDR3 DNA reads as TGTGCCAGCAGCTTAGCGGGACAACCGAACAATGAGCAGTTCTTC. Its translation is CASSLAGQPNNEQFF. Complete variable domain (other parts from reference TRBV7-6 and TRBJ2-1): GAGVSQSPRYKVTKRGQDVALRCDPISGHVSLYWYRQALGQGPEFLTYFNYEAQQDKSGLPNDRFSAERPEGSISTLTIQRTEQRDSAMYRCASSLAGQPNNEQFFGPGTRLTVL.

The chain uses TRBV20-1 and TRBJ2-1; 13 positions match TRBD2. The V segment lost 2 bases and the J segment 13 bases; nucleotides outside the gene matches: 20. Germline values: CDR1 DFQATT, CDR2 SNEGSKA (reference sequence). This CDR3 region has 18 residues. The CDR3 DNA sequence: TGCAGTGCTAGACACAGTGTGGGACTAGCGGGGATTGGAGCGCCCCAGTTCTTC. It translates to CSARHSVGLAGIGAPQFF.

The V call is TRBV5-6, the J call TRBJ2-1, with TRBD2 matching over 7 bases. In germline, CDR1 is SGHDT, CDR2 YYEEEE. CDR3 size: 17 residues. The J segment lost 3 bases and the V segment lost 4 bases, leaving 13 bases of the junction unmatched. The CDR3 region has the DNA TGTGCCAGCAGCCGCCGCTGGGGGGGTAGGGACTACAATGAGCAGTTCTTC. The encoded protein is CASSRRWGGRDYNEQFF.

This chain uses TRBV7-9 with TRBJ2-7; TRBD2 matches at 9 bases. The V gene end was trimmed by 3 bases and the J gene end by 6 bases; junction bases not matched to a gene: 6. This CDR3 comprises 14 residues. The germline V gene has CDR1 SEHNR and CDR2 FQNEAQ (reference sequence). CDR3 DNA sequence: TGTGCCAGCAGCTTCGGACTAGCGATAGGCGAGCAGTACTTC. Translating it yields CASSFGLAIGEQYF. Supplemented by reference TRBV7-9 and TRBJ2-7, the full variable domain reads DTGVSQNPRHKITKRGQNVTFRCDPISEHNRLYWYRQTLGQGPEFLTYFQNEAQLEKSRLLSDRFSAERPKGSFSTLEIQRTEQGDSAMYLCASSFGLAIGEQYFGPGTRLTVT.

This clonotype was seen only a few times. The chain couples TRBV18 to TRBJ2-5; D gene unclear. V lost 3 bases and J 4 bases, leaving 12 bases between the germline ends. Germline CDR1 reads KGHSH; CDR2 reads LQKENI. CDR3 length: 14 amino acids. CDR3 sequence: CASSPPLGGETQYF. As DNA, the CDR3 is TGTGCCAGCTCACCCCCCCTTGGTGGAGAGACCCAGTACTTC.

The rearrangement uses TRBV24-1 and TRBJ2-5, with 9 bases identical to TRBD1. The CDR3 covers 16 residues. V was clipped by 7 bases and J by 6 bases; unmatched bases: 14. The V gene's germline CDR1 is KGHDR and CDR2 SFDVKD. CDR3 amino acids: CATSLSGSGQGKTQYF. The CDR3 DNA reads TGTGCCACCAGCCTCAGTGGGTCGGGACAGGGTAAGACCCAGTACTTC.

This clonotype was observed a handful of times. The rearrangement links TRBV29-1 to TRBJ1-2, with D uncertain. Germline-derived CDR1 and CDR2 are SQVTM and ANQGSEA. Trimming left V 5 bases short and J 8 bases short, with 15 bases between. The length of the CDR3 is 12 residues. In DNA, the CDR3 is TGCAGCGTTCCCCTGGGGTTCAGGGGCTACACCTTC. Residues: CSVPLGFRGYTF.

V and J are TRBV4-3 and TRBJ1-2, with 7 bases that match TRBD1. V lost 0 bases and J lost 6; bases outside the gene matches: 10. CDR3 length: 16 amino acids. The germline V gene has CDR1 LGHNA and CDR2 YSLEER. CDR3 loop: CASSQDGDSPTHGYTF. The CDR3 DNA sequence: TGCGCCAGCAGCCAAGACGGGGACAGCCCCACGCATGGCTACACCTTC.

V usage is TRBV5-5 and J usage is TRBJ2-7; D is undetermined. Per the germline V gene, CDR1 is SGHKS and CDR2 is YYEKEE (reference sequence). The CDR3 sequence is 12 residues long. Trimming left V 4 bases short and J 2 bases short, with 7 bases between. As DNA, the CDR3 is TGTGCCAGCAGCGTGCCGACCTACGAGCAGTACTTC. It yields the protein CASSVPTYEQYF.

The chain employs TRBV5-1 and TRBJ1-2, with D possibly matching TRBD1 (6 bases). The ends were cut back, 0 bases at V and 8 bases at J, with 11 bases in the middle. The germline CDR1 and CDR2 sequences are SGHRS and YFSETQ. CDR3 length: 13 amino acids. The CDR3 region is CASSLAGRGGYTF. CDR3 bases: TGCGCCAGCAGCTTGGCCGGCAGGGGAGGCTACACCTTC.